The 18 T cell receptor beta chains below come from one sample, sequenced in a study of breast tumors, draining lymph nodes, adjacent tissues. Axillary draining lymph nodes of breast cancer patients supplied the node samples. TCRdb recomputed calls from the multiplex PCR reads with MiXCR, one row per CDR3 protein. Of roughly 86,000 distinct CDR3 sequences in the sample, roughly 19% were seen once. The sequenced material came from axillary lymph node tissue. The receptors come from a female donor with breast cancer. Some clones in this sample may be carry-over from other donors' samples.

This clonotype was seen many times. One junction end does not reproduce the germline sequence, and a read error may be involved. DNA of the CDR3: TGTGCCAGCAGCCTAGCGGGAGGGGGAACCAATGAGCAGTTCTTC. Amino acids: CASSLAGGGTNEQFF. This chain uses TRBV7-8 with TRBJ2-1; 12 positions agree with TRBD2. The length of the CDR3 is 15 residues. CDR1 and CDR2 from the germline V gene are SGHVS and FQNEAQ.

This clonotype was picked up one time. This sequence may be a read error, since a much larger clone differs from it by one base. This sequence joins TRBV7-2 and TRBJ2-2; possible D gene TRBD1, 5 bases. The CDR3 loop spans 15 amino acids. In germline, CDR1 is SGHTA, CDR2 FQGNSA. V was cut by 7 bases and J by 0 bases, with 12 bases left in between. The CDR3 DNA follows: TGTGCCAGCATTAATCAGGGCGCGAACACCGGGGAGCTGTTTTTT. It specifies CASINQGANTGELFF.

This clonotype was detected ten times or more. The chain is built from TRBV20-1 and TRBJ1-2, with a possible D match to TRBD1 (6 bases). The CDR3 is 15 amino acids. V was trimmed by 5 bases and J by 0 bases, leaving 16 bases between them. Germline V lookup: CDR1 DFQATT, CDR2 SNEGSKA (reference sequence). CDR3 DNA sequence: TGCAGTGCTGCCGGGACAAGAGGGACTAACTATGGCTACACCTTC. This encodes CSAAGTRGTNYGYTF.

This clonotype was recorded at least ten times. V gene TRBV5-5 combines with J gene TRBJ2-7; D gene unclear. Germline loops: CDR1 SGHKS, CDR2 YYEKEE (reference sequence). V lost 3 bases to trimming and J lost 0 bases, with 4 bases between them. The CDR3 sequence is 12 residues long. The CDR3 is CASSSASYEQYF. CDR3 DNA sequence: TGTGCCAGCAGCTCCGCCTCCTACGAGCAGTACTTC.

This clonotype was recorded many times. The rearrangement links TRBV6-5 to TRBJ2-7, with 8 bases that match TRBD1. Germline-derived CDR1 and CDR2 are MNHEY and SVGAGI. V shed 0 bases, J shed 0 bases, and the junction held 1 base outside the gene matches. CDR3 length equals 15 residues. The CDR3 here is CASSYSTGVSYEQYF. CDR3 nucleotide sequence: TGTGCCAGCAGTTACTCGACAGGGGTCTCCTACGAGCAGTACTTC.

This clonotype was observed at least ten times. The chain carries TRBV7-2 and TRBJ2-3, with TRBD2 identical over 12 bases. The V gene's germline CDR1 is SGHTA and CDR2 FQGNSA. The CDR3 extends over 17 amino acids. The ends lost 3 bases at V and 4 bases at J; junction bases unmatched: 8. The CDR3 is CASSLSLAGGPSDTQYF. CDR3 coding DNA: TGTGCCAGCAGCTTGTCCCTAGCGGGAGGGCCCTCAGATACGCAGTATTTT.

This clonotype showed up many times. The rearrangement uses TRBV30 and TRBJ2-7; tentative D call: TRBD2 (6 bases). Germline V CDR1 and CDR2: GTSNPN, SVGIG (reference sequence). Trimming cost V 4 bases and J 2 bases, with 18 bases left between them. This CDR3 is 15 amino acids long. The CDR3: CAWISVGRGTYEQYF. In nucleotides, the CDR3 is TGTGCCTGGATAAGCGTCGGACGCGGGACCTACGAGCAGTACTTC.

For this clonotype: This clone may be a read error of a much larger clone one base away. The V gene is TRBV19, the J gene TRBJ2-1, with TRBD2 matching over 12 bases. Germline CDR1 and CDR2: LNHDA and SQIVND (reference sequence). J gave up 0 bases and V 6 bases, and 15 bases lay outside the gene matches. The length of the CDR3 is 20 residues. CDR3 DNA sequence: TGTGCCAGTAGCCCAAACCCACTAGCGGGAGGACTATACTCCTACAATGAGCAGTTCTTC. Translating it yields CASSPNPLAGGLYSYNEQFF.

The table lists this clonotype with many counts. The CDR3 region is CATSRDRSPWPGQGLNSPLHF. In DNA, the CDR3 is TGTGCCACCAGCAGGGATCGATCCCCTTGGCCGGGACAGGGCCTTAATTCACCCCTCCACTTT. This chain joins TRBV15 and TRBJ1-6; 9 bases line up with TRBD1. Per the germline V gene, CDR1 is LNHNV and CDR2 is YYDKDF (reference sequence). The CDR3 totals 21 residues. Trimming took 3 bases from V and 6 from J; bases not matched to a gene: 21.

This sequence joins TRBV4-3 and TRBJ2-1; 7 bases are a match to TRBD2. CDR3 length: 17 amino acids. Germline CDR1 LGHNA, CDR2 YSLEER. The J segment lost 3 bases and the V segment lost 0 bases, leaving 8 bases of the junction unmatched. This CDR3 is CASSQDLGGGVYNEQFF. The CDR3 DNA sequence: TGCGCCAGCAGCCAAGATCTGGGGGGAGGGGTCTACAATGAGCAGTTCTTC.

This clonotype has at least ten counts. This chain joins TRBV5-4 and TRBJ2-1; the D is unclear. Germline values: CDR1 SGHNT, CDR2 YYREEE (reference sequence). The CDR3 contains 13 residues. V was trimmed by 0 bases and J by 9 bases, leaving 10 bases between them. Here the CDR3 DNA reads TGTGCCAGCAGCTTGGATGGAGCCATTGAGCAGTTCTTC. Its translation: CASSLDGAIEQFF.

This clonotype was counted ten times or more. The chain carries TRBV7-6 and TRBJ2-7; 8 nucleotides match TRBD2. Unmatched junction bases numbered 10, after V lost 5 bases and J lost 1 base. The CDR3 consists of 16 residues. Per the germline V gene, CDR1 is SGHVS and CDR2 is FNYEAQ. This CDR3 is CASSLYARGGSYEQYF. The CDR3, as DNA: TGTGCCAGCAGCCTTTACGCCCGGGGGGGGTCCTACGAGCAGTACTTC.

There are many counts of this clonotype. The chain couples TRBV19 to TRBJ1-6, with D perhaps matching TRBD1 (5 bases). Germline-derived CDR1 and CDR2 are LNHDA and SQIVND (reference sequence). The CDR3 is 15 residues long. V was trimmed by 9 bases and J by 5 bases, leaving 17 bases between them. The CDR3 region is CASSPLEGDNSPLHF. CDR3 bases: TGTGCCAGCAGTCCCCTTGAAGGGGATAATTCACCCCTCCACTTT.

This clonotype showed up many times. V and J are TRBV7-8 and TRBJ1-3; TRBD1 is a possible D gene (6 bases). This CDR3 has 18 residues. Trimming took 1 base from V and 0 from J, leaving 16 bases between them. From germline, CDR1 is SGHVS and CDR2 FQNEAQ. CDR3 in amino acids: CASSLGLAGASSGNTIYF. The CDR3 DNA follows: TGTGCCAGCAGCTTAGGTCTCGCGGGGGCAAGCTCTGGAAACACCATATATTTT.

The sample holds many counts of this clonotype. V is TRBV20-1 and J is TRBJ1-3; D is unresolved. The CDR3 is 11 amino acids. V was trimmed by 1 base and J by 4 bases, leaving 2 bases between them. Germline V gene data show CDR1 as DFQATT and CDR2 as SNEGSKA (reference sequence). CDR3 in DNA: TGCAGTGCTAGAGTGGGAAACACCATATATTTT. Protein sequence: CSARVGNTIYF.

In this sample, this clonotype turned up many times. V and J are TRBV5-6 and TRBJ2-1; 9 nucleotides line up with TRBD2. Germline CDR1 SGHDT, CDR2 YYEEEE. The CDR3 has 16 residues. Trimming at V came to 1 base and at J to 6 bases, leaving 8 bases not matched to a gene. The CDR3 spells CASSLLAGVLFNEQFF. In DNA form, the CDR3 reads TGTGCCAGCAGCTTGTTAGCGGGAGTCTTGTTCAATGAGCAGTTCTTC.

This clonotype was seen many times. One end of the junction is discordant with germline, which a read error may explain. The chain is built from TRBV7-2 and TRBJ2-1; 10 bases are a match to TRBD2. CDR1 and CDR2 (germline): SGHTA, FQGNSA. CDR3 length: 15 amino acids. The CDR3 loop reads CVSSSTSGIFNEQFF. The CDR3 nucleotides are TGTGTCAGCAGCTCAACTAGCGGGATTTTCAATGAGCAGTTCTTC.

This clonotype showed up just a few times. Compared with germline, one end of the junction differs, possibly owing to a read error. V usage is TRBV4-2 and J usage is TRBJ2-7, with D possibly being TRBD1 or TRBD2 (6 bases each). The CDR3 runs 14 residues. The germline gives CDR1 LGHNA, CDR2 YNFKEQ. The CDR3 DNA sequence: TGTGCCAACAGCCAAGCTGGCGAGGGGGGCGAGCAGTACTTC. Its protein is CANSQAGEGGEQYF.